A selection of T cell receptor beta chains follows, all from one sample in a study of blood T cell repertoires in COVID-19. The table came from immunoSEQ multiplex PCR; TCRdb's copy has only in-frame clones and leaves some out. Of some 460,000 clones listed, 87% are singletons. The sample consisted of PBMCs or T cells enriched from blood (not recorded which). These receptors all come from a woman aged 18-30 years with acute COVID-19. Each CDR3 is given with its conserved first and last residue. A D gene is named only where the DNA matches it firmly. Clone size, where shown, is once, few, many, or a class for clones that have expanded.

d_gene,abundance,j_gene,v_gene,CDR3nt,CDR3aa
.,.,TRBJ2-6,TRBV19,TGTGCCAGTAGTCTCCGGACAGACCCCTCTGGGGCCAACGTCCTGACTTTC,CASSLRTDPSGANVLTF
TRBD1,.,TRBJ1-5,TRBV28,TGTGCCAGCAGTAAAGACAGGGTCGACCAGCCCCAGCATTTT,CASSKDRVDQPQHF
TRBD1,.,TRBJ2-3,TRBV19,TGTGCCAGTAGTGAGAGTGGGCCAGGGGGCCCAGATACGCAGTATTTT,CASSESGPGGPDTQYF
.,.,TRBJ2-1,TRBV24-1,TGTGCCACCAGTGATTCCGGCAATGAGCAGTTCTTC,CATSDSGNEQFF
.,.,TRBJ1-4,TRBV4-1,TGCGCCAGCAGCCAAGTAGCTAATGAAAAACTGTTTTTT,CASSQVANEKLFF
TRBD2,.,TRBJ2-2,TRBV5-4,TGTGCCAGCAGCTTGGATAGGACTAGCGGGGGGGCATGGAGCACCGGGGAGCTGTTTTTT,CASSLDRTSGGAWSTGELFF
TRBD2,.,TRBJ2-5,TRBV28,TGTGCCAGCAGTTTATTTCTTGGGGGGGGGAAACAAGAGACCCAGTACTTC,CASSLFLGGGKQETQYF
.,.,TRBJ1-1,TRBV21-1,TGTGCCAGCAGCAAAATTAGGGGGTCTGAAGCTTTCTTT,CASSKIRGSEAFF
TRBD1,.,TRBJ1-5,TRBV19,TGTGCCAGTAGTCCAGACCCCGACAGGGTTAGCAATCAGCCCCAGCATTTT,CASSPDPDRVSNQPQHF
TRBD1,few,TRBJ1-1,TRBV19,TGTGCCAGTAGTACCTCCGGGACAGGGGGCACTGAAGCTTTCTTT,CASSTSGTGGTEAFF
.,once,TRBJ2-7,TRBV12-3/TRBV12-4,TGTGCCAGCACGGAGGTCGGATTCTACGAGCAGTACTTC,CASTEVGFYEQYF
.,.,TRBJ1-3,TRBV19,TGTGCCAGTACTACGGACATCCGAGGACGAAACACCATATATTTT,CASTTDIRGRNTIYF
.,.,TRBJ2-1,TRBV3-1/TRBV3-2,TGTGCCAGCAGCCGATTCACGGATGAGCAGTTCTTC,CASSRFTDEQFF
.,.,TRBJ1-1,TRBV2,TGTGCCAGCGGAGGGTCGGGGAACACTGAAGCTTTCTTT,CASGGSGNTEAFF
.,.,TRBJ2-4,TRBV2,TGTGCCAGCAGTGAACGGAGGGAGAACATTCAGTACTTC,CASSERRENIQYF
.,.,TRBJ2-7,TRBV21-1,TGTGCCAGCAGCAAAGAAGGGACTAGCGGGGGGCACTCCTACGAGCAGTACTTC,CASSKEGTSGGHSYEQYF
.,.,TRBJ2-2,TRBV29-1,TGCAGCGCCTCTAGCGATTTAGCCGGGGAGCTGTTTTTT,CSASSDLAGELFF
.,few,TRBJ1-4,TRBV3-1/TRBV3-2,TGTGCCAGCAGACCACCGGGGGGCACTGAAAAACTGTTTTTT,CASRPPGGTEKLFF
.,.,TRBJ1-2,TRBV11-2,TGTGCCAGCAGCTCGGGGGGCGGGGTCTATGGCTACACCTTC,CASSSGGGVYGYTF
TRBD1,.,TRBJ2-5,TRBV5-4,TGTGCCAGCAGCTTCGCGCCGGTACAGGGGTCAGAGACCCAGTACTTC,CASSFAPVQGSETQYF
TRBD2,.,TRBJ2-7,TRBV9,TGTGCCAGCAGCGTAGCACCCTCGACTAGCGGGACAACCTACGAGCAGTACTTC,CASSVAPSTSGTTYEQYF
TRBD2,.,TRBJ2-6,TRBV19,TGTGCCAGTAGTACTAGCGGGAGATCTGGGGCCAACGTCCTGACTTTC,CASSTSGRSGANVLTF
TRBD1,.,TRBJ1-6,TRBV7-8,TGTGCCAGCAGCTTAGCACGGTCGGGGACAGGCCTTAATTCACCCCTCCACTTT,CASSLARSGTGLNSPLHF
.,.,TRBJ2-5,TRBV27,TGTGCCAGCAGTCCCGGGTCGGGGGTCCTACGGGAGACCCAGTACTTC,CASSPGSGVLRETQYF
TRBD2,.,TRBJ2-7,TRBV5-6,TGTGCCAGCAGCTTGGCGGGACTAGCGGAGCAGTACTTC,CASSLAGLAEQYF
TRBD1,.,TRBJ2-1,TRBV5-4,TGTGCCAGCAGCTTGGCCTTTGTGACAGGGCAGAATGAGCAGTTCTTC,CASSLAFVTGQNEQFF
TRBD1,.,TRBJ2-2,TRBV24-1,TGTGCCACCAGTGACCCAGGGGGCGCGAACACCGGGGAGCTGTTTTTT,CATSDPGGANTGELFF
TRBD1,.,TRBJ2-1,TRBV10-3,TGTGCCATCCGGGACAGGGAATATGAGCAGTTCTTC,CAIRDREYEQFF
TRBD1,.,TRBJ1-2,TRBV10-1,TGCGCCGGCTTAAGCGATGAGGGGGCAAGTGGCTACACCTTC,CAGLSDEGASGYTF
.,.,TRBJ1-5,TRBV11-2,TGTGCCAGCAGTCCACAGGGTTCTGGCAATCAGCCCCAGCATTTT,CASSPQGSGNQPQHF
TRBD1,few,TRBJ1-2,TRBV12-3/TRBV12-4,TGTGCCAGCAAAACGACAGGGTATGGCTACACCTTC,CASKTTGYGYTF
TRBD2,.,TRBJ2-7,TRBV10-2,TGCGCCAGCAGGGCGACTAGCGGACACAACGAGCAGTACTTC,CASRATSGHNEQYF
TRBD2,.,TRBJ2-1,TRBV7-9,TGTGCCAGCTCTCGGGAGGTTCGGAATGAGCAGTTCTTC,CASSREVRNEQFF
TRBD2,.,TRBJ2-2,TRBV19,TGTGCCAGTAGTATCTTAGGGGAGCGGGGGCCGCGAACCGGGGAGCTGTTTTTT,CASSILGERGPRTGELFF
TRBD1,.,TRBJ1-2,TRBV3-1/TRBV3-2,TGTGCCAGCAGCCAAGATACGACAGGGGGGCATGGCTACACCTTC,CASSQDTTGGHGYTF
TRBD1,once,TRBJ2-7,TRBV11-2,TGTGCCAGCAGCTTAGACGCAGGGGGCCCCTACGAGCAGTACTTC,CASSLDAGGPYEQYF
TRBD1,.,TRBJ1-2,TRBV9,TGTGCCAGCAGCGTACACGGGACAGGGCCTCCTATCTATGGCTACACCTTC,CASSVHGTGPPIYGYTF
.,few,TRBJ2-1,TRBV5-4,TGTGCCAGCAGCTGGGGGACAGGGGGCGGACTAGCGGGCTTCAATGAGCAGTTCTTC,CASSWGTGGGLAGFNEQFF
TRBD2,.,TRBJ2-7,TRBV3-1/TRBV3-2,TGTGCCAGCAGCCAAGGGACGGGAGGGGCCTACGAGCAGTACTTC,CASSQGTGGAYEQYF
TRBD2,.,TRBJ2-3,TRBV7-2,TGTGCCAGCAGCTTAGGACTAGCGGGAGGCGGCACAGATACGCAGTATTTT,CASSLGLAGGGTDTQYF
.,.,TRBJ2-5,TRBV6-2/TRBV6-3,TGTGCCAGCAGTTACTCGGTCGGGACAAACCAAGAGACCCAGTACTTC,CASSYSVGTNQETQYF
TRBD1,.,TRBJ2-7,TRBV10-2,TGCGCCAGCAGTACCGGACAGGGGGCCTACGAGCAGTACTTC,CASSTGQGAYEQYF
.,.,TRBJ2-5,TRBV9,TGTGCCAGCAGCGGATCCTCGGGGTTACGGGAGACCCAGTACTTC,CASSGSSGLRETQYF
TRBD1,.,TRBJ1-1,TRBV27,TGTGCCAGCAGTTTGGTAAGGGGGCAGATGACTGAAGCTTTCTTT,CASSLVRGQMTEAFF
.,.,TRBJ1-2,TRBV7-2,TGTGCCAGCAGCTTAGATCCGAGAGGGTATGGCTACACCTTC,CASSLDPRGYGYTF
.,.,TRBJ1-6,TRBV7-9,TGTGCCAGCACCCCGGGGAATTCACCCCTCCACTTT,CASTPGNSPLHF
.,once,TRBJ2-7,TRBV27,TGTGCCAGCCACGGGAGCTCCTACGAGCAGTACTTC,CASHGSSYEQYF
TRBD1,.,TRBJ2-7,TRBV28,TGTGCCAGCAGCGACCCTAGGGGGCCTCACTCCTACGAGCAGTACTTC,CASSDPRGPHSYEQYF
TRBD1,.,TRBJ1-6,TRBV29-1,TGCAGCGTTGGGGGACAGGGGCTTGGTTCACCCCTCCACTTT,CSVGGQGLGSPLHF
TRBD2,.,TRBJ2-7,TRBV6-5,TGTGCCAGCAGTTACGGACTAGCGGGTACCTACGAGCAGTACTTC,CASSYGLAGTYEQYF
TRBD1,.,TRBJ1-4,TRBV10-3,TGTGCCATCAACAGGGGGCGGGATGAAAAACTGTTTTTT,CAINRGRDEKLFF
.,.,TRBJ2-7,TRBV25-1,TGTGCCAGCATGGCAGGGCTGGACTACGAGCAGTACTTC,CASMAGLDYEQYF
TRBD1,once,TRBJ2-2,TRBV3-1/TRBV3-2,TGTGCCAGCAGCCTCTCCGGGACAGGGGTGTACTCCGGGGAGCTGTTTTTT,CASSLSGTGVYSGELFF
.,.,TRBJ1-2,TRBV28,TGTGCCAGCAGTTTGAGTCGGTCAGGGGAAAGCTACACCTTC,CASSLSRSGESYTF
.,.,TRBJ2-1,TRBV3-1/TRBV3-2,TGTGCCAGCAGCCAAGTTGGCGGGGAACCCCCGAATGAGCAGTTCTTC,CASSQVGGEPPNEQFF
TRBD1,.,TRBJ1-5,TRBV3-1/TRBV3-2,TGTGCCAGCAGCCCTGGGGGAAGGGGGCACGTCCATTTT,CASSPGGRGHVHF
TRBD1,.,TRBJ1-2,TRBV12-3/TRBV12-4,TGTGCCAGCAGATCGACAGGGTTTAACGGCTACACCTTC,CASRSTGFNGYTF